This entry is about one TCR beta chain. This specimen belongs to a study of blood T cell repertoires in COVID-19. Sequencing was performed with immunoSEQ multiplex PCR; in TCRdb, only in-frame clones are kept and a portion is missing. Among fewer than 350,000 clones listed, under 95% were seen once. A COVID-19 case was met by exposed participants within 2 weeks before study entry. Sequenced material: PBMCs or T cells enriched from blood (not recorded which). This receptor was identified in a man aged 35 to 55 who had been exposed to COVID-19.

The CDR3 DNA sequence: TGTGCCAGCAGCGTACTTACTAGCGGGACCAATGAGCAGTTCTTC. It codes for CASSVLTSGTNEQFF. The chain links TRBV9 to TRBJ2-1, with 10 bases that match TRBD2. CDR1 is SGDLS and CDR2 is YYNGEE in the germline V gene. Trimming removed 1 base from V and 6 bases from J; junction bases left unmatched: 4. The CDR3 is 15 residues long.